The subject of this entry is one T cell receptor beta chain. This sample stems from a study of blood T cell repertoires in COVID-19. Trimming pared 3 bases from V and 1 base from J, leaving 16 bases between. Looked up from germline, CDR1 is KGHSH and CDR2 is LQKENI. The CDR3 extends over 17 amino acids. Profiled with immunoSEQ multiplex PCR; TCRdb holds only in-frame clones, not every one. This table has 300,000 to 400,000 clones, 90% appearing once. Material for sequencing was peripheral blood. This chain uses TRBV18 with TRBJ1-5; TRBD1 is a possible D gene (5 bases). This sequence originates from a woman aged 25-40 years with COVID-19, enrolled during active disease. CDR3 DNA: TGTGCCAGCTCACCTTATTACGTCGGGGGAAGCAATCAGCCCCAGCATTTT. Protein sequence: CASSPYYVGGSNQPQHF.